This TCR beta chain was captured in a study of cytomegalovirus exposure and HLA in healthy donors. A remark on this clone: Its specificity is not known.

Findings and caveats of the study: Reports described diagnosis of cytomegalovirus status by the classifier as highly specific and sensitive. Listed as cytomegalovirus-associated were 150 or so TCR beta chains. The tendency of first-cohort TCR clusters to co-occur in the 120 validation repertoires was identified by a subsequent analysis. There were some public TCRs occurring in many donors, but most TCR sequences were rare.

TCRdb keeps only in-frame clones here, not all; method: immunoSEQ multiplex PCR. The data show some 130,000 clones, roughly nine tenths seen once. Trimming pared 4 bases from V and 1 base from J, leaving 9 bases between. Per germline, CDR1 SGHRS and CDR2 YFSETQ. The CDR3 is 14 residues long. The chain recombines TRBV5-1 with TRBJ1-3; TRBD1 is a possible D gene (5 bases). The receptor's source is a woman aged 18 to 35 in good health and CMV-seronegative. Specimen: PBMCs. The CDR3 protein is CASSPGGSGNTIYF. DNA of the CDR3: TGCGCCAGCAGCCCCGGGGGTTCTGGAAACACCATATATTTT. Based on the CDR3 plus reference TRBV5-1 and TRBJ1-3, the full variable domain is KAGVTQTPRYLIKTRGQQVTLSCSPISGHRSVSWYQQTPGQGLQFLFEYFSETQRNKGNFPGRFSGRQFSNSRSEMNVSTLELGDSALYLCASSPGGSGNTIYFGEGSWLTVV.